This T cell receptor (beta chain) is drawn from a study of blood T cells in healthy people across ages. Findings of the study overall: Diversity of TCR beta correlated strongly with naive T cell percentage.

Trimming shortened V by 3 bases and J by 5 bases, and 10 bases separated the two germline ends. CDR1 is SQVTM, CDR2 ANQGSEA, per germline. This CDR3 comprises 12 residues. This clonotype was found many times. Its target is unknown. A second PCR of 7 to 11 cycles used a sample-barcoded 5' primer and a J-beta primer mix. TCRdb processed the 5' RACE reads anew with MiXCR; each CDR3 protein has one entry. The table records more than 800,000 distinct CDR3 sequences, 25% to 35% of them present only once. Sequencing was performed on blood. This rearrangement joins TRBV29-1 to TRBJ2-5, with D possibly matching TRBD1 (5 bases). This receptor was obtained from a woman aged 80 or over in good health. The CDR3 DNA reads as TGCAGCGTTGATCAGGGTGGGGAGACCCAGTACTTC. Protein product: CSVDQGGETQYF.